This paragraph covers one T cell receptor beta chain sequence. Its antigen is unidentified. These data are taken from a study of cytomegalovirus exposure and HLA in healthy donors. Looking at the study overall: Clustering assigned about 76% of the roughly 400 genotyped donors to the Caucasian-associated ancestry cluster. Findings and limits, study-wide: Cytomegalovirus-associated status was assigned to some 180 TCR beta chains. Among CMV-associated TCR beta chains, most appeared HLA-restricted in a later analysis.

Amplification used 60 Vbeta primers and 13 Jbeta primers. Sequenced by immunoSEQ multiplex PCR; TCRdb stores in-frame clones only, minus some. Of about 86,000 clones in the sample, 78% were seen once. The trim removed 6 bases at V and 3 bases at J, leaving 6 bases unmatched. CDR1 and CDR2 from the germline V gene are SGHTA and FQGNSA. CDR3 length: 15 residues. The clonotype comes from a male donor in good health and CMV-seropositive. The chain employs TRBV7-2 and TRBJ2-2, with 8 positions matching TRBD2. Sequencing input: PBMCs. The CDR3 DNA is TGTGCCAGCAGTCGGGGGGGCGCCGACACCGGGGAGCTGTTTTTT. Its protein product is CASSRGGADTGELFF.